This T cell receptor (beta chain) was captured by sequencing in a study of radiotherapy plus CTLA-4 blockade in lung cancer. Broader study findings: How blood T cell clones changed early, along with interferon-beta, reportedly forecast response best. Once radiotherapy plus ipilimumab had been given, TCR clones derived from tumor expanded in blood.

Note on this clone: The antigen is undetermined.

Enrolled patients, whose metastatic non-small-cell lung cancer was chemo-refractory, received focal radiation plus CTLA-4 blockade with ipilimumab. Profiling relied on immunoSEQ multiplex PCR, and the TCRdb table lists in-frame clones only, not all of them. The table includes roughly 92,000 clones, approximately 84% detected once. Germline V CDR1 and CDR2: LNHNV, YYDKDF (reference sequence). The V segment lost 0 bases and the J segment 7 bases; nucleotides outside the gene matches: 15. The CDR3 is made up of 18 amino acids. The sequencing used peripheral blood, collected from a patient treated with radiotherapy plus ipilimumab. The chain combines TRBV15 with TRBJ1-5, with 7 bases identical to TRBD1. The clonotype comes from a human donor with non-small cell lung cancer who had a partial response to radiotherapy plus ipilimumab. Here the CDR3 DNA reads TGTGCCACCAGCAGAGACTTGACGGGCGTCAGGGGGGCCCAGCCCCAGCATTTT. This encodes CATSRDLTGVRGAQPQHF.